What follows are 32 T cell receptor beta chains derived from one specimen sequenced in a study of T-cell memory formation after mild COVID-19 (dated by TCRdb to the early 2020s). The protocol used for the library was 5' RACE. This sample was sequenced with an Illumina NovaSeq 6000. The public reads were reanalyzed by TCRdb: fastp trimming at Q25, MiXCR alignment, in-frame beta chains only. Rows merge per CDR3 protein into single entries with the most common DNA and genes. Across this sample there are approximately 350,000 distinct CDR3 sequences, with about an eighth seen only once. Clones ranked in the top ten supply roughly 23% of the sample. What was sequenced was PBMCs or a T cell subset sorted from them (not recorded which). These TCRs come from a man between 18 and 35 years old who had mild COVID-19 (a few samples of this study predate the infection). The sample titles of this study are shuffled in the database, so cell type and time point are left out; the donor was told from shared clones.

The J gene is TRBJ1-1, the V gene TRBV5-1; weak D call: TRBD1 (6 bases). V dropped 3 bases and J dropped 4 bases, with 10 bases sitting between them. CDR1 is SGHRS and CDR2 is YFSETQ in the germline V gene. The CDR3 runs 13 residues. This CDR3 reads CASSSRQATEAFF. The CDR3 nucleotides are TGCGCCAGCAGCTCACGACAGGCCACTGAAGCTTTCTTT.

The sample holds a few counts of this clonotype. The chain is built from TRBV25-1 and TRBJ1-2, with a tentative D call TRBD1 (5 bases). The CDR3 is 13 residues long. V was shortened by 4 bases and J by 6 bases, with 12 bases between the two germline ends. Germline V gene sequence: CDR1 MGHDK, CDR2 SYGVNS. For the CDR3, the DNA is TGTGCCAGCAGTGGGGGCCTGGGGGATGGCTACACCTTC. It yields the protein CASSGGLGDGYTF.

The rearrangement links TRBV27 to TRBJ1-5, with unresolved D. V was pared by 5 bases and J by 1 base, with 12 bases between. The CDR3 runs to 15 residues. Germline values: CDR1 MNHEY, CDR2 SMNVEV (reference sequence). The CDR3 is CASSPFRESNQPQHF. CDR3 DNA sequence: TGTGCCAGCAGTCCATTCCGGGAAAGCAATCAGCCCCAGCATTTT.

The chain employs TRBV19 and TRBJ2-1; D may be TRBD2 (7 bases). V gave up 2 bases and J gave up 2 bases, with 13 bases separating them. The CDR3 consists of 16 residues. Germline CDR1 reads LNHDA; CDR2 reads SQIVND (reference sequence). The CDR3 DNA sequence: TGTGCCAGTAGTATACGAACAGGGAGGGCCTACAATGAGCAGTTCTTC. Translation gives CASSIRTGRAYNEQFF.

The chain links TRBV6-5 to TRBJ2-7, with 13 bases matching TRBD2. The CDR3 spans 16 residues. V dropped 6 bases and J dropped 3; count of bases not matched to a gene: 8. The V gene's germline CDR1 is MNHEY and CDR2 SVGAGI. CDR3: CASRTLAGGKYYEQYF. The DNA for the CDR3 is TGTGCCAGCAGGACACTAGCGGGGGGGAAATACTACGAGCAGTACTTC.

This chain joins TRBV18 and TRBJ2-7, with 7 nucleotides matching TRBD1. The CDR3 consists of 14 residues. The V segment lost 2 bases and the J segment 3 bases; nucleotides outside the gene matches: 4. CDR1 is KGHSH and CDR2 is LQKENI in the germline V gene. The CDR3 coding sequence is TGTGCCAGCTCACCAGTGGGACAGAACTACGAGCAGTACTTC. Amino acid sequence: CASSPVGQNYEQYF.

In its sample, this clonotype was seen a few times. This rearrangement joins TRBV5-1 to TRBJ2-2; 7 bases align to TRBD1. Germline assignment: CDR1 SGHRS and CDR2 YFSETQ. The junction had 14 bases not matched to a gene; V was cut back by 4 bases and J by 5 bases. The CDR3 has 17 amino acids. The CDR3 bases are TGCGCCAGCAGCCACGACCCGGACAGGATGCATACCGGGGAGCTGTTTTTT. Translation gives CASSHDPDRMHTGELFF.

This clonotype turned up a few times. V gene TRBV7-2 combines with J gene TRBJ2-5; TRBD2 matches at 9 bases. V lost 1 base to trimming and J lost 2 bases; unmatched junction nucleotides: 14. CDR3 length: 19 amino acids. CDR1 SGHTA and CDR2 FQGNSA come from the germline V gene. The CDR3 sequence is CASSLVLAGDLVGQETQYF. For the CDR3, the DNA is TGTGCCAGCAGCTTAGTCTTAGCGGGGGATTTAGTTGGACAAGAGACCCAGTACTTC.

This clonotype has more than one count but fewer than ten. J is TRBJ1-1 and V is TRBV11-2; the D is unclear. This CDR3 is built from 13 residues. CDR1 is SGHAT and CDR2 is FQNNGV in the germline V gene. Trimming pared 10 bases from V and 2 bases from J, leaving 14 bases between. DNA of the CDR3: TGTGCCATCGTTTCGGGGAGTAACACTGAAGCTTTCTTT. Translated: CAIVSGSNTEAFF.

This clonotype was seen at least ten times. The chain combines TRBV28 with TRBJ2-7, with a possible D match to TRBD1 (8 bases). The germline V gene encodes CDR1 MDHEN and CDR2 SYDVKM. The CDR3 totals 13 residues. With 6 bases removed from V and 2 bases from J, the gap between germline ends came to 11 bases. CDR3 nucleotide sequence: TGTGCCAGCAGCACAGGGGGGGCCTACGAGCAGTACTTC. Its translation is CASSTGGAYEQYF.

The chain recombines TRBV6-1 with TRBJ2-6; TRBD1 agrees at 7 bases. From germline, CDR1 is MNHNS and CDR2 SASEGT. V lost 7 bases and J lost 4; bases outside the gene matches: 13. This CDR3 is built from 17 residues. DNA of the CDR3: TGTGCCAGCAACCCCCCGACAGGGTTGTACGGGGCCAACGTCCTGACTTTC. It encodes CASNPPTGLYGANVLTF.

This clonotype came up a few times. The V call is TRBV28, the J call TRBJ1-3, with no clear D. The CDR3 is 16 residues long. Per germline, CDR1 MDHEN and CDR2 SYDVKM. This CDR3 reads CYSRRFRRLSGNTIYF. The CDR3 nucleotides read TGTTACAGTAGAAGGTTTCGCCGGCTCTCTGGAAACACCATATATTTT.

This clonotype showed up many times. This chain joins TRBV4-3 and TRBJ2-3; 8 nucleotides agree with TRBD2. Losses at the gene ends were 3 bases for V and 1 base for J; bases not matched to a gene: 3. CDR3 length: 15 residues. Germline values: CDR1 LGHNA, CDR2 YSLEER. This CDR3 reads CASSHQAGGTDTQYF. The CDR3 DNA reads TGCGCCAGCAGCCACCAAGCGGGGGGCACAGATACGCAGTATTTT.

The chain is built from TRBV27 and TRBJ1-5; 9 nucleotides align to TRBD1. The germline CDR1 and CDR2 sequences are MNHEY and SMNVEV (reference sequence). J gave up 6 bases and V 8 bases, and 8 bases lay outside the gene matches. CDR3 size: 14 residues. CDR3 amino acids: CASGPQGAGQPQHF. DNA of the CDR3: TGTGCCAGCGGACCACAGGGGGCAGGTCAGCCCCAGCATTTT.

This clonotype occurred a few times. This chain uses TRBV4-1 with TRBJ1-1; D is undetermined. Germline V gene data show CDR1 as MGHRA and CDR2 as YSYEKL. Trimming stripped 4 bases from V and 1 base from J, with 13 bases between. The CDR3 sequence is 15 residues long. The CDR3 coding sequence is TGCGCCAGCAGCCTAAAGGTCGGCGGGAACACTGAAGCTTTCTTT. Residues: CASSLKVGGNTEAFF.

This clonotype was found a few times. This chain joins TRBV30 and TRBJ1-1; D is undetermined. Germline V gene data show CDR1 as GTSNPN and CDR2 as SVGIG (reference sequence). The CDR3 is made up of 12 amino acids. V shed 0 bases and J shed 10 bases, with 12 bases lying between them. CDR3 loop: CAWSVLGSIAFF. The CDR3 DNA sequence: TGTGCCTGGAGTGTTTTGGGGAGTATAGCTTTCTTT.

V usage is TRBV4-3 and J usage is TRBJ2-7; D possibly corresponds to TRBD1 (5 bases). The germline V gene encodes CDR1 LGHNA and CDR2 YSLEER. V was pared by 3 bases and J by 1 base, with 10 bases between. CDR3 length: 14 residues. CDR3 nucleotide sequence: TGCGCCAGCAGCCATCATGACAGTTCCTACGAGCAGTACTTC. It yields the protein CASSHHDSSYEQYF.

This clonotype was seen a handful of times. The rearrangement uses TRBV7-2 and TRBJ2-3; D gene ambiguous. Trimming left V 6 bases short and J 5 bases short, with 12 bases between. The length of the CDR3 is 13 residues. Germline CDR1 SGHTA, CDR2 FQGNSA. The CDR3 sequence: CASSRFRRDTQYF. CDR3 sequence (DNA): TGTGCCAGCAGTCGCTTTCGGAGAGATACGCAGTATTTT. Complete variable domain (other parts from reference TRBV7-2 and TRBJ2-3): GAGVSQSPSNKVTEKGKDVELRCDPISGHTALYWYRQSLGQGLEFLIYFQGNSAPDKSGLPSDRFSAERTGGSVSTLTIQRTQQEDSAVYLCASSRFRRDTQYFGPGTRLTVL.

A few counts support this clonotype. This chain connects TRBV18 to TRBJ2-1, with 7 bases fitting TRBD1. Germline V gives CDR1 KGHSH, CDR2 LQKENI. V gave up 5 bases and J gave up 10 bases; unmatched junction bases: 11. The CDR3 runs 14 residues. The CDR3 DNA sequence: TGTGCCAGCTCAGGGACAGACTCCAACTGGGAGCAGTTCTTC. Protein sequence: CASSGTDSNWEQFF.

A few counts support this clonotype. This chain uses TRBV5-4 with TRBJ1-4; tentative D call: TRBD1 (6 bases). Trimming shortened V by 1 base and J by 13 bases, and 14 bases separated the two germline ends. Germline CDR1 is SGHNT and CDR2 is YYREEE (reference sequence). This CDR3 spans 13 amino acids. The CDR3 sequence is CASSLREGERLFF. CDR3 DNA sequence: TGTGCCAGCAGCTTGCGTGAGGGGGAGAGACTGTTTTTT.

The chain recombines TRBV6-6 with TRBJ2-7, with 9 bases lining up with TRBD1. Germline V CDR1 and CDR2: MNHNY, SVGAGI (reference sequence). Unmatched junction bases numbered 7, after V lost 7 bases and J lost 0 bases. The CDR3 extends over 15 amino acids. CDR3 sequence: CASTRDRDPSYEQYV. The CDR3 region has the DNA TGTGCCAGCACCCGGGACAGGGACCCCTCCTACGAGCAGTACGTC.

This rearrangement joins TRBV4-3 to TRBJ1-1; D might be TRBD1 (6 bases). The V and J ends lost 3 bases and 4 bases respectively, with 15 bases between them. The CDR3 is 15 amino acids. Germline CDR1 reads LGHNA; CDR2 reads YSLEER. Here the CDR3 DNA reads TGCGCCAGCAGCCAGGCAGCCACAGGGTCCACTGAAGCTTTCTTT. This codes for CASSQAATGSTEAFF.

The genes are TRBV4-1 and TRBJ1-1, with 8 nucleotides matching TRBD1. Germline V gene sequence: CDR1 MGHRA, CDR2 YSYEKL. CDR3 length equals 15 residues. V was pared by 1 base and J by 9 bases, with 10 bases of the junction left unmatched. The CDR3 coding sequence is TGCGCCAGCAGCCAAGGGTTCAGCAGGGGGCTTCAAGCTTTCTTT. This codes for CASSQGFSRGLQAFF.

This clonotype was recorded a few times. The J gene is TRBJ2-2, the V gene TRBV3-1; 7 positions match TRBD1. The CDR3 covers 17 residues. CDR1 is LGHDT and CDR2 is YNNKEL in the germline V gene (reference sequence). Trimming took 4 bases from V and 4 from J; bases not matched to a gene: 12. The CDR3 protein is CASSPRDSRLSTGELFF. For the CDR3, the DNA is TGTGCCAGCAGCCCTCGGGACAGCAGATTGAGCACCGGGGAGCTGTTTTTT.

The table lists this clonotype with a few counts. The chain carries TRBV5-1 and TRBJ1-1; no firm D call. CDR1 and CDR2 from the germline V gene are SGHRS and YFSETQ. Trimming took off 3 bases at V and 0 bases at J, with 15 bases between the two ends. The CDR3 sequence is 16 residues long. The CDR3 DNA follows: TGCGCCAGCAGCTCCTGGCCTGGGGAACTGAACACTGAAGCTTTCTTT. Protein product: CASSSWPGELNTEAFF. The full variable domain, with the rest looked up from reference TRBV5-1 and TRBJ1-1, is KAGVTQTPRYLIKTRGQQVTLSCSPISGHRSVSWYQQTPGQGLQFLFEYFSETQRNKGNFPGRFSGRQFSNSRSEMNVSTLELGDSALYLCASSSWPGELNTEAFFGQGTRLTVV.

This chain connects TRBV9 to TRBJ2-7, with D hard to call. The CDR3 totals 13 residues. The V end was cut by 3 bases, the J end by 0 bases, with 7 bases between. Germline V lookup: CDR1 SGDLS, CDR2 YYNGEE. CDR3 sequence: CASSAAVSYEQYF. CDR3 nucleotide sequence: TGTGCCAGCAGCGCAGCAGTCTCCTACGAGCAGTACTTC.

The gene calls are TRBV20-1 and TRBJ1-6; tentatively, D is TRBD1 (6 bases). The V and J ends lost 0 bases and 10 bases respectively, with 22 bases between them. The CDR3 is 17 amino acids. Germline CDR1 DFQATT, CDR2 SNEGSKA (reference sequence). The CDR3 DNA is TGCAGTGCTAGAGATCCGTTTGCGGGCAGGGGATTGTCACCCCTCCACTTT. It specifies CSARDPFAGRGLSPLHF.

This chain links TRBV4-1 with TRBJ2-7, with 12 bases aligning to TRBD1. The CDR3 totals 16 residues. CDR1 is MGHRA, CDR2 YSYEKL, per germline. Losses at the gene ends were 0 bases for V and 4 bases for J; bases not matched to a gene: 4. The CDR3 loop is CASSQDWDRGRYEQYV. The CDR3 DNA sequence: TGCGCCAGCAGCCAAGATTGGGACAGGGGGCGATACGAGCAGTACGTC.

In this sample, this clonotype turned up a few times. The genes are TRBV24-1 and TRBJ2-1; 9 bases map to TRBD1. The CDR3 has 15 residues. CDR1 and CDR2 (germline): KGHDR, SFDVKD. V lost 3 bases and J lost 8; bases outside the gene matches: 7. The CDR3 here is CATSDVRDRAHEQFF. CDR3 DNA sequence: TGTGCCACCAGTGATGTCCGGGACAGGGCCCATGAGCAGTTCTTC.

J is TRBJ2-4 and V is TRBV29-1; D gene ambiguous. Germline CDR1 reads SQVTM; CDR2 reads ANQGSEA. With 3 bases removed from V and 4 bases from J, the gap between germline ends came to 10 bases. This CDR3 region has 13 residues. CDR3 sequence reads: CSVELVLKNIQYF. CDR3 DNA: TGCAGCGTTGAGCTGGTTTTGAAAAACATTCAGTACTTC. Variable domain in full (rest from reference TRBV29-1 and TRBJ2-4): SAVISQKPSRDICQRGTSLTIQCQVDSQVTMMFWYRQQPGQSLTLIATANQGSEATYESGFVIDKFPISRPNLTFSTLTVSNMSPEDSSIYLCSVELVLKNIQYFGAGTRLSVL.

This clonotype was observed a few times. In DNA, the CDR3 is TGTGCCAGCGGGTCTCAGGGGGTGGGGCCCCACTTT. Translated: CASGSQGVGPHF. The chain recombines TRBV28 with TRBJ1-6, with 7 bases aligning to TRBD1. CDR3 length: 12 amino acids. Germline assignment: CDR1 MDHEN and CDR2 SYDVKM. The V gene end was trimmed by 8 bases and the J gene end by 18 bases; junction bases not matched to a gene: 13.

This clonotype was observed a few times. The genes are TRBV3-1 and TRBJ1-1; D gene uncertain. V was cut by 4 bases and J by 4 bases, with 10 bases left in between. The CDR3 runs to 13 residues. Germline V gene data show CDR1 as LGHDT and CDR2 as YNNKEL (reference sequence). CDR3 in DNA: TGTGCCAGCAGCCCCTTCGGGGTCACTGAAGCTTTCTTT. Its translation is CASSPFGVTEAFF. Drawing the rest from reference TRBV3-1 and TRBJ1-1, the complete variable domain is DTAVSQTPKYLVTQMGNDKSIKCEQNLGHDTMYWYKQDSKKFLKIMFSYNNKELIINETVPNRFSPKSPDKAHLNLHINSLELGDSAVYFCASSPFGVTEAFFGQGTRLTVV.